These T cell receptor beta chains were read from a single sample in a study of T cell repertoires in cytomegalovirus infection. TCRdb reprocessed the reads via MiXCR and lists one record per CDR3 protein. The sample contains 90,000 to 130,000 distinct CDR3 sequences, around 9.1% of which appear only once. No antigen is known for these receptors. Sequenced sample: PBMCs, sequenced either directly or after in vitro stimulation (not recorded which). These receptors were obtained from a human donor in good health (CMV status not recorded). Some clones in this sample may be carry-over from other donors' samples. Each CDR3 is given with its conserved first and last residue. Each record gives: J gene, CDR3 length, D gene, clone size, V gene, CDR3 DNA, CDR3 protein. D genes are given only for firm matches. Expanded clones are given a class, and other clones once, few, many or no size at all.

j_gene: TRBJ2-7; len: 13; d_gene: TRBD2; abundance: many; v_gene: TRBV20-1; CDR3nt: TGCAGTGCTCGGTCGGGAGGAGCTCTCGAGCAGTACTTC; CDR3aa: CSARSGGALEQYF
j_gene: TRBJ1-4; len: 13; d_gene: -; abundance: -; v_gene: TRBV19; CDR3nt: TGTGCCAGTAGTATGGGGGTCTATGAAAAACTGTTTTTT; CDR3aa: CASSMGVYEKLFF
j_gene: TRBJ2-3; len: 17; d_gene: TRBD2; abundance: few; v_gene: TRBV6-5; CDR3nt: TGTGCCAGCAGGACCTCCGGGACTAGCAGGGGCACAGATACGCAGTATTTT; CDR3aa: CASRTSGTSRGTDTQYF
j_gene: TRBJ1-5; len: 11; d_gene: -; abundance: -; v_gene: TRBV19; CDR3nt: TGCGCGGGAGGGAAGTATCAGCCCCAGCATTTT; CDR3aa: CAGGKYQPQHF
j_gene: TRBJ2-3; len: 15; d_gene: -; abundance: many; v_gene: TRBV7-2; CDR3nt: TGTGCCAGCAGCCCCGGGGACACCCACACAGATACGCAGTATTTT; CDR3aa: CASSPGDTHTDTQYF
j_gene: TRBJ1-2; len: 12; d_gene: -; abundance: -; v_gene: TRBV29-1; CDR3nt: TGCAGCGTTTTGGGTACTAACTATGGCTACACCTTC; CDR3aa: CSVLGTNYGYTF
j_gene: TRBJ1-3; len: 13; d_gene: -; abundance: -; v_gene: TRBV12-3/TRBV12-4; CDR3nt: TGTGCCAGCAGTTCTAAGGGGCTAGACACCATATATTTT; CDR3aa: CASSSKGLDTIYF
j_gene: TRBJ1-5; len: 16; d_gene: TRBD1; abundance: -; v_gene: TRBV7-9; CDR3nt: TGTGCCAGCAGCTTGGGGGACAGGGTAGTGAATCAGCCCCAGCATTTT; CDR3aa: CASSLGDRVVNQPQHF
j_gene: TRBJ1-1; len: 14; d_gene: TRBD1; abundance: few; v_gene: TRBV6-1; CDR3nt: TGTGCCAGCAGCTCAGGGGGCGCGGTCACTGAAGCTTTCTTT; CDR3aa: CASSSGGAVTEAFF
j_gene: TRBJ1-5; len: 13; d_gene: -; abundance: -; v_gene: TRBV10-3; CDR3nt: TGTGCCATCAGTAGAGAACTCAATCAGCCCCAGCATTTT; CDR3aa: CAISRELNQPQHF
j_gene: TRBJ1-1; len: 15; d_gene: -; abundance: many; v_gene: TRBV6-2/TRBV6-3; CDR3nt: TGTGCCAGCAGTAACCCGGGCAGTCTGAACACTGAAGCTTTCTTT; CDR3aa: CASSNPGSLNTEAFF
j_gene: TRBJ1-1; len: 14; d_gene: -; abundance: -; v_gene: TRBV20-1; CDR3nt: TGCAGTGCTAGGCAGACACTCGGAGGGACTGAAGCTTTCTTT; CDR3aa: CSARQTLGGTEAFF
j_gene: TRBJ2-3; len: 14; d_gene: TRBD1; abundance: -; v_gene: TRBV6-2/TRBV6-3; CDR3nt: TGTGCCACCGAGGGGGACAGAAGCACAGATACGCAGTATTTT; CDR3aa: CATEGDRSTDTQYF
j_gene: TRBJ2-5; len: 15; d_gene: -; abundance: many; v_gene: TRBV2; CDR3nt: TGTGCCAGCAGTGCTGGGGCAGGGGATCGGGAGACCCAGTACTTC; CDR3aa: CASSAGAGDRETQYF
j_gene: TRBJ1-1; len: 13; d_gene: TRBD1; abundance: few; v_gene: TRBV20-1; CDR3nt: TGCAGTGCTAACAGGGGGGTCAACACTGAAGCTTTCTTT; CDR3aa: CSANRGVNTEAFF
j_gene: TRBJ2-1; len: 14; d_gene: -; abundance: -; v_gene: TRBV6-2/TRBV6-3; CDR3nt: TGTGCCAGCGTTTCCGGGACGCCTTACAATGAGCAGTTCTTC; CDR3aa: CASVSGTPYNEQFF
j_gene: TRBJ2-1; len: 16; d_gene: -; abundance: many; v_gene: TRBV10-3; CDR3nt: TGTGCCACCGGAGGGGGGCTACCGGACTCCTACAATGAGCAGTTCTTC; CDR3aa: CATGGGLPDSYNEQFF
j_gene: TRBJ1-1; len: 12; d_gene: -; abundance: few; v_gene: TRBV12-3/TRBV12-4; CDR3nt: TGTGCCAGCCCGGGGGGGGGGACTGAAGCTTTCTTT; CDR3aa: CASPGGGTEAFF
j_gene: TRBJ1-6; len: 13; d_gene: -; abundance: many; v_gene: TRBV7-2; CDR3nt: TGTGCCAGCAGCCGAGCATTAGGCTCACCCCTCCACTTT; CDR3aa: CASSRALGSPLHF
j_gene: TRBJ1-1; len: 13; d_gene: -; abundance: many; v_gene: TRBV28; CDR3nt: TGTGCCAGCAGGAAAACCGGGAGGTCTGAAGCTTTCTTT; CDR3aa: CASRKTGRSEAFF
j_gene: TRBJ1-2; len: 12; d_gene: -; abundance: many; v_gene: TRBV19; CDR3nt: TGCGCCACAGGGATTTTTTTCTATGGCTACACCTTC; CDR3aa: CATGIFFYGYTF
j_gene: TRBJ1-2; len: 14; d_gene: TRBD1; abundance: many; v_gene: TRBV28; CDR3nt: TGTGCCAGCAGTTTATTCGGACAGGGCTATGGCTACACCTTC; CDR3aa: CASSLFGQGYGYTF
j_gene: TRBJ1-2; len: 15; d_gene: TRBD1; abundance: few; v_gene: TRBV7-9; CDR3nt: TGTGCCAGCAGCTCTAGGACAGGCAGTCCCTATGGCTACACCTTC; CDR3aa: CASSSRTGSPYGYTF
j_gene: TRBJ1-1; len: 18; d_gene: -; abundance: many; v_gene: TRBV7-8; CDR3nt: TGTGCCAGCAACCCGACCGGCGGGTACCGGGGGAAGGGCACTGAAGCTTTCTTT; CDR3aa: CASNPTGGYRGKGTEAFF
j_gene: TRBJ1-1; len: 17; d_gene: -; abundance: -; v_gene: TRBV27; CDR3nt: TGTGCCAGCAGTTTCCCGCCTGACAACTGGGGGAACACTGAAGCTTTCTTT; CDR3aa: CASSFPPDNWGNTEAFF
j_gene: TRBJ2-1; len: 15; d_gene: TRBD2; abundance: many; v_gene: TRBV7-2; CDR3nt: TGTGCCAGCAGCGCGGGAGGAAACTCCTACAATGAGCAGTTCTTC; CDR3aa: CASSAGGNSYNEQFF
j_gene: TRBJ2-2; len: 17; d_gene: -; abundance: few; v_gene: TRBV4-1; CDR3nt: TGCGCCAGCAGCCAAGATTTACACTACTACAAGACCGGGGAGCTGTTTTTT; CDR3aa: CASSQDLHYYKTGELFF
j_gene: TRBJ2-2; len: 17; d_gene: TRBD2; abundance: few; v_gene: TRBV6-2/TRBV6-3; CDR3nt: TGTGCCAGCAGCTTCGGGACTAGCGGCCTCAGAGCCGGGGAGCTGTTTTTT; CDR3aa: CASSFGTSGLRAGELFF
j_gene: TRBJ2-4; len: 18; d_gene: TRBD1; abundance: many; v_gene: TRBV23-1; CDR3nt: TGCGCCAGCAGTCAACCCTTACAGGGGAAAAGGGCCAAAAACATTCAGTACTTC; CDR3aa: CASSQPLQGKRAKNIQYF
j_gene: TRBJ2-3; len: 12; d_gene: -; abundance: many; v_gene: TRBV7-9; CDR3nt: TGTGCCAGCAGCCCCCCCGCAGATACGCAGTATTTT; CDR3aa: CASSPPADTQYF
j_gene: TRBJ2-1; len: 15; d_gene: -; abundance: many; v_gene: TRBV12-3/TRBV12-4; CDR3nt: TGTGCCAGCATGCCCCCCGCGGGATCGAACAATGAGCAGTTCTTC; CDR3aa: CASMPPAGSNNEQFF
j_gene: TRBJ2-2; len: 12; d_gene: -; abundance: many; v_gene: TRBV7-2; CDR3nt: TGTGCCAGCAGCCCAAGAGGCGGGGAGCTGTTTTTT; CDR3aa: CASSPRGGELFF
j_gene: TRBJ2-1; len: 14; d_gene: TRBD1; abundance: few; v_gene: TRBV29-1; CDR3nt: TGCAGCGTTGCCCCGGGACAGGGCCTCAATGAGCAGTTCTTC; CDR3aa: CSVAPGQGLNEQFF
j_gene: TRBJ2-7; len: 13; d_gene: -; abundance: many; v_gene: TRBV7-8; CDR3nt: TGTGCCAGCAGCTTAGTCGAGGGGTACGAGCAGTACTTC; CDR3aa: CASSLVEGYEQYF
j_gene: TRBJ2-3; len: 16; d_gene: -; abundance: few; v_gene: TRBV7-8; CDR3nt: TGTGCCAGCAGCCATAGACTAGTGGGTTACACAGATACGCAGTATTTT; CDR3aa: CASSHRLVGYTDTQYF
j_gene: TRBJ2-2; len: 14; d_gene: -; abundance: -; v_gene: TRBV9; CDR3nt: TGTGCCAGCAGCGTAAAGAGCGGTGGAGGGGAGCTGTTTTTT; CDR3aa: CASSVKSGGGELFF
j_gene: TRBJ2-2; len: 14; d_gene: TRBD1; abundance: many; v_gene: TRBV11-2; CDR3nt: TGTGCCAGCAGCTGGGACAGGGTAGCCGGGGAGCTGTTTTTT; CDR3aa: CASSWDRVAGELFF
j_gene: TRBJ2-1; len: 14; d_gene: -; abundance: -; v_gene: TRBV7-6; CDR3nt: TGTGCCAGCAGCTTAGAAGCTGGGGTAGGGGAATCCACCTTC; CDR3aa: CASSLEAGVGESTF
j_gene: TRBJ2-1; len: 13; d_gene: -; abundance: many; v_gene: TRBV5-4; CDR3nt: TGTGCCAGCAGCTTGACAGAATACAATGAGCAGTTCTTC; CDR3aa: CASSLTEYNEQFF
j_gene: TRBJ2-1; len: 15; d_gene: TRBD1; abundance: many; v_gene: TRBV7-6; CDR3nt: TGTGCCAGCAGCTTAGATACGGGACAGGGTAATGAGCAGTTCTTC; CDR3aa: CASSLDTGQGNEQFF
j_gene: TRBJ1-1; len: 15; d_gene: -; abundance: few; v_gene: TRBV6-6; CDR3nt: TGTGCCAGCAGTTACCTCAGGGTCGCGAACACTGAAGCTTTCTTT; CDR3aa: CASSYLRVANTEAFF
j_gene: TRBJ2-3; len: 13; d_gene: -; abundance: -; v_gene: TRBV12-3/TRBV12-4; CDR3nt: TGTGCCAGCAGTTTAGCGTCCTCCGATACGCAGTATTTT; CDR3aa: CASSLASSDTQYF